This T cell receptor beta chain was found in a study of blood T cell repertoires in COVID-19. There are 16 residues in the CDR3. The V end was cut by 5 bases, the J end by 1 base, with 17 bases between. The germline V gene encodes CDR1 MNHEY and CDR2 SMNVEV (reference sequence). Only in-frame clones appear in the TCRdb table, and some are missing; sequencing was by immunoSEQ multiplex PCR. In the table there are a few hundred thousand clones, 80% to 90% of which are singletons. The specimen sequenced was PBMCs or T cells enriched from blood (not recorded which). J is TRBJ1-1 and V is TRBV27, with D possibly matching TRBD1 (6 bases). The receptor was derived from a man aged 18-30 years who had recovered from COVID-19. CDR3 nucleotide sequence: TGTGCCAGCAGTCCCCTTAACAGGGCGGGGAACACTGAAGCTTTCTTT. Translated, it gives CASSPLNRAGNTEAFF.